These 22 T cell receptor beta chains originate from one sample sequenced in a study of OX40 agonist ivuxolimab in advanced cancers. Library method: the immunoSEQ multiplex PCR assay. The source is immuneACCESS, and TCRdb retained only in-frame sequences with V and J called. Part of the clones is not carried over; for the studies checked, unresolved V genes explain less than half of this, and the remainder is unexplained. The sample includes some 8,800 clones, with 85% to 90% observed a single time. The ten most abundant clones make up approximately 11% of the sample. The sample here was CD4+ or CD8+ T cells sorted from blood, taken in a trial of the OX40 agonist ivuxolimab. The source is an adult with an advanced solid tumor such as melanoma, head and neck, liver or kidney cancer.

The CDR3 here is CASSLVQLNTEAFF. The DNA of the CDR3 is TGTGCCAGCAGCTTGGTCCAGCTGAACACTGAAGCTTTCTTT. The J gene is TRBJ1-1, the V gene TRBV5-4; D unclear. Per the germline V gene, CDR1 is SGHNT and CDR2 is YYREEE (reference sequence). V was cut by 0 bases and J by 0 bases, with 6 bases left in between. CDR3 size: 14 residues.

The gene calls are TRBV4-1 and TRBJ2-3; no definite D call. The CDR3 runs 12 residues. Germline CDR1 and CDR2: MGHRA and YSYEKL. Deletions cut 4 bases from V and 5 bases from J, with 7 bases between. CDR3 sequence: CASSPPLDTQYF. The CDR3 region has the DNA TGCGCCAGCAGCCCCCCCTTAGATACGCAGTATTTT.

This clone was counted once. This rearrangement joins TRBV5-1 to TRBJ2-7, with 12 bases fitting TRBD1. V was clipped by 5 bases and J by 5 bases; unmatched bases: 5. CDR3 length equals 14 residues. CDR1 SGHRS and CDR2 YFSETQ come from the germline V gene. CDR3 protein: CASSWDRGLNEQYF. CDR3 nucleotide sequence: TGCGCCAGCAGTTGGGACAGGGGGCTCAACGAGCAGTACTTC.

The V call is TRBV19, the J call TRBJ1-3; 8 positions agree with TRBD1. This CDR3 spans 15 amino acids. V lost 6 bases and J lost 2; bases outside the gene matches: 6. Germline CDR1 LNHDA, CDR2 SQIVND (reference sequence). CDR3 bases: TGTGCCAGTAGAGACAGGGGTCTTACTGGAAACACCATATATTTT. Translated: CASRDRGLTGNTIYF.

This chain uses TRBV6-5 with TRBJ1-3; 9 positions agree with TRBD1. The CDR3 sequence is 15 residues long. V dropped 5 bases and J dropped 6; count of bases not matched to a gene: 8. CDR1 MNHEY and CDR2 SVGAGI come from the germline V gene. This CDR3 is CASSPTGGIKNTIYF. The CDR3 coding sequence is TGTGCCAGCAGTCCTACAGGGGGCATAAAAAACACCATATATTTT.

J is TRBJ1-4 and V is TRBV6-5; D might be TRBD1 (5 bases). This CDR3 is 15 amino acids long. V was pared by 1 base and J by 3 bases, with 9 bases between. CDR1 and CDR2 from the germline V gene are MNHEY and SVGAGI. CDR3 DNA: TGTGCCAGCAGTTACTATTTGGGGCCTAATGAAAAACTGTTTTTT. Protein product: CASSYYLGPNEKLFF.

This chain links TRBV4-1 with TRBJ2-7, with D perhaps matching TRBD1 or TRBD2 (5 bases each). The CDR3 is 13 amino acids. Germline V gene sequence: CDR1 MGHRA, CDR2 YSYEKL. V was clipped by 4 bases and J by 5 bases, with 12 bases between them. CDR3 amino acids: CASSPRDGDEQYF. The CDR3 nucleotides read TGCGCCAGCAGCCCCCGGGACGGCGACGAGCAGTACTTC.

This sequence joins TRBV7-8 and TRBJ1-5; no reliable D call. V lost 2 bases to trimming and J lost 5 bases, with 7 bases between them. Looked up from germline, CDR1 is SGHVS and CDR2 is FQNEAQ. The CDR3 contains 13 residues. The CDR3, as DNA: TGTGCCAGCAGCTTATCGCTGGATCAGCCCCAGCATTTT. Translated: CASSLSLDQPQHF.

This chain connects TRBV10-1 to TRBJ1-1, with D perhaps TRBD1 (5 bases). Germline V gene lookup returns CDR1 WNHNN and CDR2 SYGVQD (reference sequence). Trimming removed 3 bases from V and 6 bases from J, with 8 bases in between. The CDR3 spans 12 residues. The CDR3 region is CASSDQGAEAFF. CDR3 nucleotide sequence: TGCGCCAGCAGTGACCAGGGCGCTGAAGCTTTCTTT.

This chain links TRBV11-3 with TRBJ2-4; 8 nucleotides align to TRBD1. V lost 5 bases to trimming and J lost 8 bases; unmatched junction nucleotides: 5. The CDR3 loop spans 13 amino acids. The germline gives CDR1 SGHNT, CDR2 YENEEA. CDR3 DNA sequence: TGTGCCAGCAGCCAGACAGGGGATCACATTCAGTACTTC. Its translation is CASSQTGDHIQYF.

The rearrangement uses TRBV6-1 and TRBJ2-4; 10 nucleotides align to TRBD2. Germline assignment: CDR1 MNHNS and CDR2 SASEGT. The CDR3 spans 14 residues. J gave up 11 bases and V 3 bases, and 7 bases lay outside the gene matches. CDR3 coding DNA: TGTGCCAGCAGTGACGTAGCGGGGGGATACTTTCAGTACTTC. This encodes CASSDVAGGYFQYF.

The chain links TRBV5-6 to TRBJ2-7; 7 bases are shared with TRBD1. The CDR3 totals 15 residues. V lost 3 bases to trimming and J lost 2 bases; unmatched junction nucleotides: 8. Germline CDR1 reads SGHDT; CDR2 reads YYEEEE. The CDR3: CASSSASGQTYEQYF. CDR3 bases: TGTGCCAGCAGCTCGGCCTCGGGACAGACCTACGAGCAGTACTTC. The full variable domain, with the rest looked up from reference TRBV5-6 and TRBJ2-7, is DAGVTQSPTHLIKTRGQQVTLRCSPKSGHDTVSWYQQALGQGPQFIFQYYEEEERQRGNFPDRFSGHQFPNYSSELNVNALLLGDSALYLCASSSASGQTYEQYFGPGTRLTVT.

This sequence joins TRBV9 and TRBJ1-2; a possible D gene is TRBD1 (5 bases). Looked up from germline, CDR1 is SGDLS and CDR2 is YYNGEE. This CDR3 region has 14 residues. V was cut by 0 bases and J by 9 bases, with 15 bases left in between. The DNA of the CDR3 is TGTGCCAGCAGCGTAGCCGGGGACGGGTTTAGCTACACCTTC. Translation: CASSVAGDGFSYTF. The full variable domain, in which reference TRBV9 and TRBJ1-2 provide the parts outside the CDR3, is DSGVTQTPKHLITATGQRVTLRCSPRSGDLSVYWYQQSLDQGLQFLIQYYNGEERAKGNILERFSAQQFPDLHSELNLSSLELGDSALYFCASSVAGDGFSYTFGSGTRLTVV.

This chain connects TRBV7-6 to TRBJ1-1, with D maybe TRBD1 (6 bases). CDR3 length equals 15 residues. The germline CDR1 and CDR2 sequences are SGHVS and FNYEAQ. V was cut by 0 bases and J by 3 bases, with 11 bases left in between. CDR3 nucleotide sequence: TGTGCCAGCAGCTTAGCCGGGGGGCTGGACACTGAAGCTTTCTTT. The encoded protein is CASSLAGGLDTEAFF.

Only one count was recorded for this clone. The J gene is TRBJ1-1, the V gene TRBV19; the match to TRBD1 covers 7 bases. The V gene's germline CDR1 is LNHDA and CDR2 SQIVND (reference sequence). The CDR3 extends over 12 amino acids. The V segment lost 3 bases and the J segment 8 bases; nucleotides outside the gene matches: 3. The CDR3 sequence is CASSIRQGEAFF. For the CDR3, the DNA is TGTGCCAGTAGTATCCGACAGGGAGAAGCTTTCTTT.

The chain joins TRBV19 to TRBJ2-5; D uncertain. V shed 3 bases and J shed 2 bases, with 13 bases lying between them. This CDR3 is 15 amino acids long. CDR1 is LNHDA and CDR2 is SQIVND in the germline V gene (reference sequence). The chain's CDR3 is CASSIWASSQETQYF. CDR3 DNA: TGTGCCAGTAGTATTTGGGCATCTTCTCAAGAGACCCAGTACTTC.

The chain has TRBV14 and TRBJ2-7; D tentatively fits TRBD1 or TRBD2 (5 bases each). CDR3 size: 16 residues. Germline assignment: CDR1 SGHDN and CDR2 FVKESK. V was clipped by 1 base and J by 0 bases, with 13 bases between them. CDR3 nucleotides: TGTGCCAGCAGCCAAGGGGTCGGGGACCCCTCCTACGAGCAGTACTTC. Translated, it gives CASSQGVGDPSYEQYF.

The chain's CDR3 is CASSPTDRASGNTIYF. The CDR3 region has the DNA TGTGCCAGTAGTCCGACGGACAGGGCGTCTGGAAACACCATATATTTT. This rearrangement joins TRBV19 to TRBJ1-3, with TRBD1 identical over 8 bases. This CDR3 is 16 amino acids long. The trim removed 5 bases at V and 1 base at J, leaving 7 bases unmatched. In germline, CDR1 is LNHDA, CDR2 SQIVND (reference sequence).

This clone qualifies as medium-sized. The J gene is TRBJ1-6, the V gene TRBV7-9; 8 nucleotides line up with TRBD1. The CDR3 has 14 residues. CDR1 and CDR2 from the germline V gene are SEHNR and FQNEAQ (reference sequence). The junction had 3 bases not matched to a gene; V was cut back by 2 bases and J by 9 bases. In DNA, the CDR3 is TGTGCCAGCAGCTTAAGTCAGGGGGCTTCACCCCTCCACTTT. Translation gives CASSLSQGASPLHF.

The genes are TRBV14 and TRBJ2-3, with a weak D call TRBD1 (6 bases). V was shortened by 1 base and J by 3 bases, with 17 bases between the two germline ends. The CDR3 runs to 17 residues. Per the germline V gene, CDR1 is SGHDN and CDR2 is FVKESK. In nucleotides, the CDR3 is TGTGCCAGCAGCCAAGCTCGGTGGGGGCAGGGGACAGATACGCAGTATTTT. The encoded protein is CASSQARWGQGTDTQYF.

The chain combines TRBV28 with TRBJ1-5; a possible D gene is TRBD1 (5 bases). The V gene's germline CDR1 is MDHEN and CDR2 SYDVKM. The CDR3 has 16 amino acids. Trimming left V 6 bases short and J 3 bases short, with 18 bases between. In nucleotides, the CDR3 is TGTGCCAGCAGCAATACCGGGACCCTCGTCAATCAGCCCCAGCATTTT. Its protein is CASSNTGTLVNQPQHF.

V is TRBV19 and J is TRBJ1-5, with no clear D. The CDR3 is 15 amino acids. Germline CDR1 and CDR2: LNHDA and SQIVND (reference sequence). Trimming stripped 7 bases from V and 0 bases from J, with 13 bases between. The CDR3 protein is CASNLAVGSNQPQHF. Here the CDR3 DNA reads TGTGCCAGTAATCTGGCGGTTGGTAGCAATCAGCCCCAGCATTTT.